These 12 T cell receptor beta chains originate from one sample sequenced in a study of blood T cell repertoires in COVID-19. Measured with immunoSEQ multiplex PCR; TCRdb has only the in-frame clones, and not every one. The sample lists some 120,000 clones, around four fifths occurring once. The sequencing input was peripheral blood. These TCRs come from a man between 60 and 70 years old with acute or convalescent COVID-19.

V and J are TRBV27 and TRBJ1-5; D unresolved. The CDR3 covers 13 residues. V dropped 6 bases and J dropped 4 bases, with 10 bases sitting between them. Germline loops: CDR1 MNHEY, CDR2 SMNVEV (reference sequence). This chain's CDR3 is CASSQTRNQPQHF. The CDR3 DNA sequence: TGTGCCAGCAGCCAGACAAGGAATCAGCCCCAGCATTTT.

CDR3 sequence: CASSLEGQGAEAFF. The DNA for the CDR3 is TGTGCCAGCAGCTTGGAGGGACAGGGGGCTGAAGCTTTCTTT. The chain couples TRBV5-4 to TRBJ1-1; TRBD1 matches at 11 bases. The CDR3 loop spans 14 amino acids. Germline V CDR1 and CDR2: SGHNT, YYREEE (reference sequence). V gave up 0 bases and J gave up 6 bases; unmatched junction bases: 1.

This chain connects TRBV24-1 to TRBJ2-3; 10 nucleotides agree with TRBD1. The ends lost 4 bases at V and 3 bases at J; junction bases unmatched: 3. Germline CDR1 KGHDR, CDR2 SFDVKD. The CDR3 extends over 15 amino acids. The CDR3 coding sequence is TGTGCCACCAGTGAACCGGGACAGGGGACAGATACGCAGTATTTT. Residues: CATSEPGQGTDTQYF.

This clone occurred a few times. This chain joins TRBV5-1 and TRBJ1-1; no clear D gene. CDR1 is SGHRS and CDR2 is YFSETQ in the germline V gene. Between the trimmed V and J ends, which lost 4 bases and 8 bases, there was a span of 18 bases. There are 14 residues in the CDR3. As DNA, the CDR3 is TGCGCCAGCAGCGCGGCGGCGGGGTCGCGAGAAGCTTTCTTT. Protein sequence: CASSAAAGSREAFF.

The chain joins TRBV5-5 to TRBJ2-1; D gene unclear. V lost 0 bases, J lost 8 bases, and 6 bases lay in between. Germline lookup yields CDR1 SGHKS and CDR2 YYEKEE (reference sequence). This CDR3 spans 12 amino acids. CDR3 nucleotides: TGTGCCAGCAGCTTGGATCCAGATGAGCAGTTCTTC. This codes for CASSLDPDEQFF.

This chain links TRBV7-9 with TRBJ1-2; D not certain. CDR3 length equals 15 residues. Germline-derived CDR1 and CDR2 are SEHNR and FQNEAQ (reference sequence). The ends were cut back, 2 bases at V and 4 bases at J, with 14 bases in the middle. This chain's CDR3 is CASSLQSGEGYGYTF. CDR3 in DNA: TGTGCCAGCAGCTTACAATCGGGTGAGGGCTATGGCTACACCTTC.

The gene calls are TRBV7-4 and TRBJ2-3, with D tentatively TRBD1 (5 bases). V lost 10 bases and J 0 bases, leaving 17 bases between the germline ends. This CDR3 contains 15 residues. CDR1 and CDR2 from the germline V gene are SGHVT and SQSDAQ. CDR3: CAKQDTTPSTDTQYF. Here the CDR3 DNA reads TGTGCCAAGCAGGACACAACCCCCAGCACAGATACGCAGTATTTT. Combining the CDR3 with reference TRBV7-4 and TRBJ2-3 gives the whole variable domain GAGVSQSPRYKVAKRGRDVALRCDSISGHVTLYWYRQTLGQGSEVLTYSQSDAQRDKSGRPSGRFSAERPERSVSTLKIQRTEQGDSAVYLCAKQDTTPSTDTQYFGPGTRLTVL.

V gene TRBV28 combines with J gene TRBJ1-6; possible D gene TRBD1, 5 bases. Trimming took off 8 bases at V and 7 bases at J, with 15 bases between the two ends. This CDR3 region has 14 residues. Looked up from germline, CDR1 is MDHEN and CDR2 is SYDVKM. CDR3 nucleotide sequence: TGTGCCAGCGGCCGGGACGGAGGGAATTCACCCCTCCACTTT. Encoded protein: CASGRDGGNSPLHF.

The V call is TRBV18, the J call TRBJ2-7; D is perhaps TRBD1 (8 bases). V gave up 3 bases and J gave up 9 bases, with 24 bases separating them. Germline loops: CDR1 KGHSH, CDR2 LQKENI. CDR3 length: 16 amino acids. CDR3 nucleotide sequence: TGTGCCAGCTCACCGGGAGGGGTTGGACAGGGCCAACGGCAGTACTTC. It yields the protein CASSPGGVGQGQRQYF.

The chain links TRBV11-3 to TRBJ2-2; D gene uncertain. Germline values: CDR1 SGHNT, CDR2 YENEEA. The CDR3 is made up of 12 amino acids. Between the trimmed V and J ends, which lost 5 bases and 2 bases, there was a span of 3 bases. The CDR3 is CASSTNTGELFF. The CDR3 nucleotides are TGTGCCAGCAGCACTAACACCGGGGAGCTGTTTTTT.

The chain joins TRBV7-9 to TRBJ1-1; 7 nucleotides match TRBD1. Germline CDR1 is SEHNR and CDR2 is FQNEAQ (reference sequence). V lost 5 bases to trimming and J lost 10 bases; unmatched junction nucleotides: 7. The CDR3 runs 12 residues. CDR3 region: CASSRDSWGAFF. CDR3 DNA sequence: TGTGCCAGCAGCCGGGACAGCTGGGGAGCTTTCTTT.

This clone has a handful of counts. The CDR3 spells CASSLDLASGGTGELFF. The CDR3, as DNA: TGTGCCAGCAGCTTAGATCTGGCTAGCGGGGGCACCGGGGAGCTGTTTTTT. The J gene is TRBJ2-2, the V gene TRBV11-2, with 10 bases fitting TRBD2. The CDR3 is made up of 17 amino acids. The ends lost 0 bases at V and 4 bases at J; junction bases unmatched: 5. Germline-derived CDR1 and CDR2 are SGHAT and FQNNGV.